Reported below is one T cell receptor beta chain. The target antigen is unknown. CD4+ cell separation produced CD45RA+ naive and CD45RA-negative memory subsets. This record comes from a study of shared clonotypes between healthy human individuals. Broader study findings: Since donors were few, the genetic and exposure-history diversity represented was limited.

For each subset, genomic DNA was distributed in equal portions over several immunoSEQ plates. Template for every sorted-subset replicate PCR totaled roughly 200 ng DNA, around 32,000 T cell genomes. Measured with immunoSEQ multiplex PCR; TCRdb has only the in-frame clones, and not every one. The sample carries about 1,500,000 clones, more than 95% recorded once. Germline CDR1 SGDLS, CDR2 YYNGEE. This CDR3 contains 18 residues. V was pared by 0 bases and J by 1 base, with 7 bases of the junction left unmatched. The chain couples TRBV9 to TRBJ2-7, with TRBD2 matching 13 bases. The sequenced material came from naive CD4+ T cells sorted from blood. The subset: CD45RA+ positively selected. This receptor was identified in a man aged 25-45 years in good health. CDR3 bases: TGTGCCAGCAGCGTAGGTACTAGCGGGAGGGCAACTTCCTACGAGCAGTACTTC. This sequence encodes CASSVGTSGRATSYEQYF.